This T cell receptor beta chain was recorded in a study of shared clonotypes between healthy human individuals. Overall study results and limits: Estimated richness was generally greater in naive than memory subsets.

In the case of this clone: Its antigen is currently unknown.

Each sorted subset replicate got 200 ng genomic DNA, roughly 30,000 genomes. As processed by the authors: Filtering of immunoSEQ junctional sequences could not match full-length read filtering. TCRdb keeps only in-frame clones here, not all; method: immunoSEQ multiplex PCR. V and J calls and clone size follow that table, whereas D and trimming were derived from the DNA. The sample holds approximately 2.3 million clones; 90% to 95% are singletons and the top ten take 0.39%. CDR3 length: 15 residues. V shed 5 bases and J 3 bases; nucleotides not matched to a gene: 8. Germline assignment: CDR1 SGHRS and CDR2 YFSETQ.

This sequence was found in a man between 18 and 29 years old in good health. Some clones in this sample may be carry-over from other donors' samples. V usage is TRBV5-1 and J usage is TRBJ2-7; 10 positions match TRBD1. The specimen was naive CD4+ T cells from PBMCs. Specified subset: CD45RA+ positively selected. The CDR3 coding sequence is TGCGCCAGCAGTCGCCGGGGACAGGGGATCTACGAGCAGTACTTC. Amino acid sequence: CASSRRGQGIYEQYF.